The present T cell receptor (beta chain) was sequenced within a study of cytomegalovirus exposure and HLA in healthy donors. Study-wide points: Exclusion as indistinguishable affected some V segments, including TRBV6-2 and TRBV6-3.

This clone has just a few counts. The antigen is undetermined. In the PCR, 60 Vbeta and 13 Jbeta primers were used. Measured with immunoSEQ multiplex PCR; TCRdb has only the in-frame clones, and not every one. The sample lists some 110,000 clones, under 85% occurring once. V was pared by 2 bases and J by 8 bases, with 10 bases between. This CDR3 is 13 amino acids long. Germline V CDR1 and CDR2: GTSNPN, SVGIG (reference sequence). The receptor's source is a man aged 25 to 45 in good health and CMV-seropositive. The gene calls are TRBV30 and TRBJ1-6, with a weak D call TRBD1 (5 bases). Sequenced material: PBMCs. The CDR3 sequence: CAWSKRGDSPLHF. DNA for the CDR3: TGTGCCTGGAGTAAACGGGGGGATTCACCCCTCCACTTT.